The present entry profiles one T cell receptor beta chain with its context. Its specificity is unknown. These data come from a study of vaccination and CD4 T cells after COVID-19. Study-wide context: Two of the convalescents were Hispanic, and convalescents were six males and four females. In culture, cells were exposed to overlapping spike peptides from SARS-CoV-2, HCoV-NL63, HCoV-OC43 and HCoV-229E.

V lost 2 bases, J lost 8 bases, and 15 bases lay in between. The V gene's germline CDR1 is LNHDA and CDR2 SQIVND (reference sequence). This CDR3 has 14 residues. At the Johns Hopkins FTIC core, DNA taken from cultured CD4+ T cells was sequenced by way of the Oncomine TCR Beta short-read assay. TCRdb recomputed calls from the PCR reads with MiXCR, one row per CDR3 protein. The sample yields about 6,900 distinct CDR3 sequences, about 55% seen once. Noted treatment: roughly ten-day PBMC culture with coronavirus spike peptide pools or control peptides (ViraFEST assay). The unexposed donor provided CD4+ T cells, which were taken before the COVID-19 pandemic (2011-2018). Some 2.2 million PBMCs per well were cultured with 9 to 10 IU/ml IL-2 and approximately 9.6 ug/ml peptide pools.

The chain recombines TRBV19 with TRBJ1-2, with D unresolved. The receptor's source is a human donor in good health. The specimen sequenced was CD4+ T cells from blood, cultured in vitro. The CDR3 DNA reads TGTGCCAGTAGTATATACCCTACTCCGAGAGGCTACACCTTC. It translates to CASSIYPTPRGYTF.